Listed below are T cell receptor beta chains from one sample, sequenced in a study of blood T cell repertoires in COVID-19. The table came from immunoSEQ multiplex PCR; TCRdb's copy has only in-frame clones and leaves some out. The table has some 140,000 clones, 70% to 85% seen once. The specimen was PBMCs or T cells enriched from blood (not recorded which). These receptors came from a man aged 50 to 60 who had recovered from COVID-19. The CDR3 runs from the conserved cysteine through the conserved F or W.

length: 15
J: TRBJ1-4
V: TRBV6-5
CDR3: CASSLQGAIAEKLFF

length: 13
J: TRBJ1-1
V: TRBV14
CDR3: CASSLGQGTEAFF

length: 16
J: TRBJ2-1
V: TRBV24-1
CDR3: CATSDPGAGPYNEQFF

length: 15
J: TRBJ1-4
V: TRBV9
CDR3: CASSLSGTGSEKLFF

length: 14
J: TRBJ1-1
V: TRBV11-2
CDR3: CASSLASLGSGAFF

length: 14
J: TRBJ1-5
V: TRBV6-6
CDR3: CASSSQGSNQPQHF

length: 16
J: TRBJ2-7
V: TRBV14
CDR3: CASSQDFGQGRNEQYF

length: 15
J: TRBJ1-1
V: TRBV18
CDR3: CASSYVEGFDTEAFF

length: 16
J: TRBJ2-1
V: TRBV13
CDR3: CASSPPASGGNNEQFF

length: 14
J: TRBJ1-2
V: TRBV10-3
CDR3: CAISGGTGDYGYTF

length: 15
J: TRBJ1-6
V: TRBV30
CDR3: CAWGSVARDNSPLHF

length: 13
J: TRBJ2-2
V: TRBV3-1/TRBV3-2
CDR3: CASRLGGGGELFF

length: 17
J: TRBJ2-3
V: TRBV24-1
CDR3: CATSDLQWQGSTDTQYF

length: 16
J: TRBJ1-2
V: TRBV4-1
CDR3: CASSQDVWRVNYGYTF

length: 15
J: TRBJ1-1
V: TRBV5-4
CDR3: CASSSQTGENTEAFF

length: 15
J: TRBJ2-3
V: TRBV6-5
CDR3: CASSTGGYYTDTQYF

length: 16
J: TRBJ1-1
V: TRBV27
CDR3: CASSFLAVGGPTEAFF

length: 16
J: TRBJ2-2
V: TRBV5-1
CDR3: CASSLRRELDTGELFF

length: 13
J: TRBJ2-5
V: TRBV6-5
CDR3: CASADRYQETQYF

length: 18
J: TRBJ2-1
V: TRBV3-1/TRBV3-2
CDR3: CASSHYIIGTSGGNEQFF

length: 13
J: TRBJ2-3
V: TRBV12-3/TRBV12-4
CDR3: CASRPTGLDTQYF

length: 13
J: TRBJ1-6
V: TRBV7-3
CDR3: CASSFDRNLPLHF

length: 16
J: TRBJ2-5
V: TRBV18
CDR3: CASSPQIQRGPETQYF

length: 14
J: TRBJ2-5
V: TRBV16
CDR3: CASSQYRGQETQYF

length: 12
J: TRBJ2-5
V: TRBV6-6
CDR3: CASRGNQETQYF